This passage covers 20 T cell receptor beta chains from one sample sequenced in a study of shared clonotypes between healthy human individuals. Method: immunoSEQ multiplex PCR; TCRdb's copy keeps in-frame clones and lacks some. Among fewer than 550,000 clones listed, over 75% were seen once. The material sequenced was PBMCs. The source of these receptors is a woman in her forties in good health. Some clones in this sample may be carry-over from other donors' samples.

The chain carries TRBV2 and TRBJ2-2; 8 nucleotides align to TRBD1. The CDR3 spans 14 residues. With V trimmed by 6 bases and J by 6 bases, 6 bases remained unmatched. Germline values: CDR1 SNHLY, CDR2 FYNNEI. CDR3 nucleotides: TGTGCCAGCAGAGCTTTACAGGGGGCCGGGGAGCTGTTTTTT. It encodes CASRALQGAGELFF.

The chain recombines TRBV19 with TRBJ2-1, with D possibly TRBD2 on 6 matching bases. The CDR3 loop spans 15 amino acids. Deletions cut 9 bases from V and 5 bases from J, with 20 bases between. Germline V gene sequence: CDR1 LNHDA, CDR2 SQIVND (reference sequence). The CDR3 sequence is CASAWGSGRNNEQFF. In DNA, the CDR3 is TGTGCCAGCGCATGGGGGAGCGGGCGAAACAATGAGCAGTTCTTC.

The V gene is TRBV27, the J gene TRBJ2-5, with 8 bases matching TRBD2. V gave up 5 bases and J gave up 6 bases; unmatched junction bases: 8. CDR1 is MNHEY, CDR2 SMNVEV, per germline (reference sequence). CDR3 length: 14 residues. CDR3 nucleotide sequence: TGTGCCAGCAGTCCGAGTAGCGGGAAGAAGACCCAGTACTTC. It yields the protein CASSPSSGKKTQYF.

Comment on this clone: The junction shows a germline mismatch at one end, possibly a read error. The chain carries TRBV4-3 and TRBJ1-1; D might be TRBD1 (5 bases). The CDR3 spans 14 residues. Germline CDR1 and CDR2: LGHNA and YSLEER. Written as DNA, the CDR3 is TGCGCCGGCAGCCTCACAGGTGGGAACACTGAATCTTTCTTT. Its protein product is CAGSLTGGNTESFF.

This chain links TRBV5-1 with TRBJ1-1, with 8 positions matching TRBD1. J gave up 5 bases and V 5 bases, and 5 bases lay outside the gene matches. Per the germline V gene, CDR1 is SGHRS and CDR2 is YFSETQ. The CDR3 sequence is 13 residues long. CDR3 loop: CASRTTGGTEAFF. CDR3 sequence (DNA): TGCGCCAGCAGGACAACAGGGGGTACTGAAGCTTTCTTT.

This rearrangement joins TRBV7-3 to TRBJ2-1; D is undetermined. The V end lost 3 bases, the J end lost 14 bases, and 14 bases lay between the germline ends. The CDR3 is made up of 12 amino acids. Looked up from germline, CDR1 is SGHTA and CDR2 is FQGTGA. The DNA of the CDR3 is TGTGCCAGCAGCTTCGAAGACGGAGCTAAGTTCTTC. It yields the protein CASSFEDGAKFF.

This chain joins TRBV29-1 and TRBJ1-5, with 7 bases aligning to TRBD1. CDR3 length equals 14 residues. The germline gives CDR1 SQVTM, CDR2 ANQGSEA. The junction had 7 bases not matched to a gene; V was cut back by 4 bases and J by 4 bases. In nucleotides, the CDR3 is TGCAGCGTTGCCACCGGGACAGTAAATCAGCCCCAGCATTTT. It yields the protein CSVATGTVNQPQHF.

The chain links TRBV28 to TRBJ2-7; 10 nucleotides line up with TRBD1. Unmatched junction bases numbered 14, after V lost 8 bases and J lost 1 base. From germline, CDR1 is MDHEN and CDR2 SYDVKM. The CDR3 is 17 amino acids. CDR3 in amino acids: CASLTGGERESSYEQYF. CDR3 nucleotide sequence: TGTGCCAGCCTGACAGGGGGCGAGAGAGAAAGTTCCTACGAGCAGTACTTC.

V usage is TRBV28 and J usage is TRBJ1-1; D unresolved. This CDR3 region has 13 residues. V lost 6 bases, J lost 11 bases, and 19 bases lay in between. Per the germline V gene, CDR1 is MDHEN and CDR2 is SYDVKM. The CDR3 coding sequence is TGTGCCAGCAGCCCCAGACTGTACCTCAGGGCTTTCTTT. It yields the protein CASSPRLYLRAFF.

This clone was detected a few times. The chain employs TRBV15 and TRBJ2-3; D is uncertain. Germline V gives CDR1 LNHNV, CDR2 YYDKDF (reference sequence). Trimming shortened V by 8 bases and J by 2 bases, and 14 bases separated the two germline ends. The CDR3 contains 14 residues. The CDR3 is CATSEGFDTDTQYF. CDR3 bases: TGTGCCACCTCCGAAGGGTTTGACACAGATACGCAGTATTTT.

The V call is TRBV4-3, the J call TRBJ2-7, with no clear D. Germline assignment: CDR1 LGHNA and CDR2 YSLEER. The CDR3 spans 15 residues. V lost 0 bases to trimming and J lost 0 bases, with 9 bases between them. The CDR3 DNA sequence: TGCGCCAGCAGCCAAGACAGCATAGGCTCCTACGAGCAGTACTTC. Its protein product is CASSQDSIGSYEQYF.

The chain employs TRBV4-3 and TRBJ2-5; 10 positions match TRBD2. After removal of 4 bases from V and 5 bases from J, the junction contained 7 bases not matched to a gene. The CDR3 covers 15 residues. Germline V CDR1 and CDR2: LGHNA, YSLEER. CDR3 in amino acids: CASSPQLAGVETQYF. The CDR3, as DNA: TGCGCCAGCAGCCCTCAGCTAGCGGGAGTTGAGACCCAGTACTTC.

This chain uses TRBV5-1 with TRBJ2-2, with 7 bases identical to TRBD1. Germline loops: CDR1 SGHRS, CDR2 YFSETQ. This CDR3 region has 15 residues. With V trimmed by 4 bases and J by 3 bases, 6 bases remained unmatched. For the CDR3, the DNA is TGCGCCAGCAGCCGCTCCGGGACAGACACCGGGGAGCTGTTTTTT. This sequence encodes CASSRSGTDTGELFF. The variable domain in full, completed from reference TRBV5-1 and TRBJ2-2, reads KAGVTQTPRYLIKTRGQQVTLSCSPISGHRSVSWYQQTPGQGLQFLFEYFSETQRNKGNFPGRFSGRQFSNSRSEMNVSTLELGDSALYLCASSRSGTDTGELFFGEGSRLTVL.

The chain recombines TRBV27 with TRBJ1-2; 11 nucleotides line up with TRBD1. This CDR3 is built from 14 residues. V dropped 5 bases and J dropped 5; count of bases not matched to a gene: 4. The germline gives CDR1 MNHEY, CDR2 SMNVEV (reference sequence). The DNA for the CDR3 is TGTGCCAGCAGTGGGACAGGGGGAATATATGGCTACACCTTC. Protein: CASSGTGGIYGYTF.

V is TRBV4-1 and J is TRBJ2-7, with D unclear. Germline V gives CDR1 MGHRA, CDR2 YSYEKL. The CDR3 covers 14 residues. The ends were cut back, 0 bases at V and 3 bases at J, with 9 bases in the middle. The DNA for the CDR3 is TGCGCCAGCAGCCAAGAAAAGAATCTCTACGAGCAGTACTTC. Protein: CASSQEKNLYEQYF.

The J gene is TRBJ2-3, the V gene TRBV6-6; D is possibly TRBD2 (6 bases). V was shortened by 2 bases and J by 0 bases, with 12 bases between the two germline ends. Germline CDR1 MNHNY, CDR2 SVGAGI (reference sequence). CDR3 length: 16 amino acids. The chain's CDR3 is CASSYGGSTSTDTQYF. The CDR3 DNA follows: TGTGCCAGCAGTTACGGGGGGTCCACTAGCACAGATACGCAGTATTTT.

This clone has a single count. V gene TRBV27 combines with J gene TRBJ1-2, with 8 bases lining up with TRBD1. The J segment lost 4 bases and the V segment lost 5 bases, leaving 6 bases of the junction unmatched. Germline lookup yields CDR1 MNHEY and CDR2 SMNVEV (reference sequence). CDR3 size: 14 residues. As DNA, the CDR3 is TGTGCCAGCAGTGCTGGACAGGGTGTCTATGGCTACACCTTC. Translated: CASSAGQGVYGYTF.

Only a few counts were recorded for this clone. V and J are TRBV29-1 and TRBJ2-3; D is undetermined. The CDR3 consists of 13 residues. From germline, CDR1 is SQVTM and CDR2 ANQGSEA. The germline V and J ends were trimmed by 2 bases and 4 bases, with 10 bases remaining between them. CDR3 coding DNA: TGCAGCGTTGAATTAGAAGGCCCAGATACGCAGTATTTT. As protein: CSVELEGPDTQYF.

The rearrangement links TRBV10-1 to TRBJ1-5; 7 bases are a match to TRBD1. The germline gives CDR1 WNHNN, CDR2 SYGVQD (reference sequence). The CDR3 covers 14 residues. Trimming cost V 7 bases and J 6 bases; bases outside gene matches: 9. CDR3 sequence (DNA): TGCGCCAGCATACATCGGCAGGGGGGTCAGCCCCAGCATTTT. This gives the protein CASIHRQGGQPQHF.

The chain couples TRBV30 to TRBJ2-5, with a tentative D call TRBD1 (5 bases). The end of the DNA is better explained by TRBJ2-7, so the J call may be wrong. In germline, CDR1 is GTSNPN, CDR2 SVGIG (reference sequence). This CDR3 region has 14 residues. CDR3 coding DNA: TGTGCCTGGAGTGTAAGGGGCCCCGCCTACGAGCAGTACTTC. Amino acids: CAWSVRGPAYEQYF.